The 10 T cell receptor beta chains presented below share a single source sample, sequenced in a study of blood T cells in healthy people across ages. Next came a second PCR, run for roughly 6 to 11 cycles, which used a sample-barcoded 5' primer along with a J-beta primer mix. Via MiXCR, TCRdb re-called the 5' RACE reads, giving one row per CDR3 protein. The table lists some 700,000 distinct CDR3 sequences, about 40% of them singletons. The sequenced material came from blood. All receptors come from a woman aged 55-70 years in good health.

V and J are TRBV5-1 and TRBJ1-6; tentatively, D is TRBD1 (5 bases). V shed 4 bases and J shed 8 bases, with 13 bases lying between them. CDR3 length: 14 amino acids. Germline V CDR1 and CDR2: SGHRS, YFSETQ. The CDR3 loop is CASSAGDLDSPLHF. CDR3 DNA sequence: TGCGCCAGCAGCGCCGGGGACCTCGATTCACCCCTCCACTTT.

This clonotype was observed a few times. The chain combines TRBV20-1 with TRBJ1-6; D unclear. This CDR3 has 10 amino acids. Germline CDR1 reads DFQATT; CDR2 reads SNEGSKA (reference sequence). The V end was cut by 3 bases, the J end by 8 bases, with 2 bases between. The CDR3 here is CSASHSPLHF. CDR3 DNA: TGCAGTGCTAGTCATTCACCCCTCCACTTT.

This clonotype was counted ten times or more. V is TRBV5-1 and J is TRBJ2-5, with 11 bases lining up with TRBD2. The CDR3 is 15 residues long. V was clipped by 6 bases and J by 3 bases; unmatched bases: 7. The germline CDR1 and CDR2 sequences are SGHRS and YFSETQ. The chain's CDR3 is CASNPGTSGEETQYF. DNA of the CDR3: TGCGCCAGCAACCCCGGGACTAGCGGTGAAGAGACCCAGTACTTC.

This chain uses TRBV7-9 with TRBJ2-7, with 9 bases matching TRBD2. This CDR3 is 17 amino acids long. V was clipped by 1 base and J by 0 bases; unmatched bases: 7. Germline V CDR1 and CDR2: SEHNR, FQNEAQ (reference sequence). CDR3 sequence (DNA): TGTGCCAGCAGCTTAGGACGGGTTAGCGGGAGCTCCTACGAGCAGTACTTC. Translated, it gives CASSLGRVSGSSYEQYF. The whole variable domain, filled in from reference TRBV7-9 and TRBJ2-7, reads DTGVSQNPRHKITKRGQNVTFRCDPISEHNRLYWYRQTLGQGPEFLTYFQNEAQLEKSRLLSDRFSAERPKGSFSTLEIQRTEQGDSAMYLCASSLGRVSGSSYEQYFGPGTRLTVT.

This clonotype was seen many times. V is TRBV6-1 and J is TRBJ2-1, with 16 bases matching TRBD2. This CDR3 is 19 amino acids long. Germline V gives CDR1 MNHNS, CDR2 SASEGT. Germline trimming cut 4 bases from V and 5 bases from J; bases unmatched to any gene: 11. The CDR3 region has the DNA TGTGCCAGCAGTGCTCCTCCGGGACTAGCGGGGGGGCTTAACAATGAGCAGTTCTTC. It is translated as CASSAPPGLAGGLNNEQFF.

The chain carries TRBV21-1 and TRBJ2-4. The J call may be mistaken, given a closer DNA end match to TRBJ2-5. TRBV21-1 is assigned pseudogene status. This CDR3 contains 12 residues. The CDR3 reads CASSKHSETQYF. CDR3 in DNA: TGTGCCAGCAGCAAACATTCAGAGACCCAGTACTTC.

The CDR3 region has the DNA TGTGCCAGCTCTACCGGGACGGATGCAAACATTCAGTACTTC. Its protein is CASSTGTDANIQYF. The chain couples TRBV6-1 to TRBJ2-4; D might be TRBD1 or TRBD2, each matching 5 bases. Looked up from germline, CDR1 is MNHNS and CDR2 is SASEGT. Between the trimmed V and J ends, which lost 8 bases and 6 bases, there was a span of 17 bases. This CDR3 is built from 14 residues.

This clonotype was seen more than once but under ten times. For the CDR3, the DNA is TGCAGTGCTCCCCCTGTCCCGGGACAGGGTGGGGACACTGAAGCTTTCTTT. This encodes CSAPPVPGQGGDTEAFF. The chain recombines TRBV20-1 with TRBJ1-1, with 9 bases matching TRBD1. Germline loops: CDR1 DFQATT, CDR2 SNEGSKA (reference sequence). After removal of 5 bases from V and 3 bases from J, the junction contained 16 bases not matched to a gene. CDR3 size: 17 residues.

This clonotype has a handful of counts. This rearrangement joins TRBV29-1 to TRBJ2-6; D not resolved. Germline lookup yields CDR1 SQVTM and CDR2 ANQGSEA. CDR3 size: 12 residues. Deletions cut 6 bases from V and 2 bases from J, with 5 bases between. CDR3 residues: CSVHTGANVLTF. For the CDR3, the DNA is TGCAGCGTCCACACTGGGGCCAACGTCCTGACTTTC.

About this clonotype: One end of the junction is discordant with germline, which a read error may explain. The rearrangement links TRBV6-1 to TRBJ1-1; D call uncertain. Germline CDR1 is MNHNS and CDR2 is SASEGT. CDR3 length equals 15 residues. This chain's CDR3 is CASSEASSVNTEAFF. CDR3 in DNA: TGTGCCAGCAGTGAAGCGTCGTCGGTGAACACCGAAGCTTTCTTT.